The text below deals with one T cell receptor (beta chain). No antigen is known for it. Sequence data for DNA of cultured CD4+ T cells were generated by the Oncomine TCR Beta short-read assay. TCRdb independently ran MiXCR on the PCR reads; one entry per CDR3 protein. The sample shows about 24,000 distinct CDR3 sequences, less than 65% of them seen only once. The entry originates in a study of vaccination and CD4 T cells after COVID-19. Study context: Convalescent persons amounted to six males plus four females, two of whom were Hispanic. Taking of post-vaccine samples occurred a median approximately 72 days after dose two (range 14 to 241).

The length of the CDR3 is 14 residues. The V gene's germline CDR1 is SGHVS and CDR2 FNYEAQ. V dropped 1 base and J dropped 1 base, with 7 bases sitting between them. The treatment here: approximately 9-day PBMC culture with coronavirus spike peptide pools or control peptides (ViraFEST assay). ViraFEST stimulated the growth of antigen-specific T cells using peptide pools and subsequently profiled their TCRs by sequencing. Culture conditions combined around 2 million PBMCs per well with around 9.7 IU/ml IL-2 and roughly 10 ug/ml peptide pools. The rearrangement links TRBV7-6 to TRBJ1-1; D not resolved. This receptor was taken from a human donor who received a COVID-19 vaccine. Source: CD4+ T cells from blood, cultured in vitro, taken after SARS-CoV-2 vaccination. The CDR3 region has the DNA TGTGCCAGCAGCTTAGATGTCAGGAACACTGAAGCTTTCTTT. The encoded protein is CASSLDVRNTEAFF.